The rows below give T cell receptor beta chains drawn from one sample of a study of blood T cell repertoires in COVID-19. Some clones are missing from TCRdb's copy, which holds only in-frame ones; the method was immunoSEQ multiplex PCR. The sample yields some 90,000 clones, approximately 86% seen once. The sequencing sample was made of peripheral blood. These receptors all stem from an elderly man with active or convalescent COVID-19. The CDR3 runs from the conserved cysteine through the conserved F or W. A D gene is named only where the DNA matches it firmly. Only part of the rows carry a size: once, few, many, or a class if the clone is expanded.

v_call: TRBV27
d_call: TRBD2
clone_size: few
j_call: TRBJ2-3
cdr3_aa: CASRDSGTDTQYF
cdr3_nt: TGTGCCAGCAGGGATAGCGGGACAGATACGCAGTATTTT

v_call: TRBV28
d_call: TRBD1
clone_size: NA
j_call: TRBJ2-7
cdr3_aa: CASSIRQGVYEQYF
cdr3_nt: TGTGCCAGCAGTATTCGACAGGGCGTCTACGAGCAGTACTTC

v_call: TRBV9
d_call: NA
clone_size: NA
j_call: TRBJ2-5
cdr3_aa: CASSVAGVAEETQYF
cdr3_nt: TGTGCCAGCAGCGTAGCTGGGGTAGCGGAAGAGACCCAGTACTTC

v_call: TRBV24-1
d_call: NA
clone_size: NA
j_call: TRBJ1-2
cdr3_aa: CATSDLYRSGGYTF
cdr3_nt: TGTGCCACCAGTGATTTGTACAGGTCTGGGGGCTACACCTTC

v_call: TRBV10-3
d_call: NA
clone_size: NA
j_call: TRBJ2-5
cdr3_aa: CAISVGEAIETQYF
cdr3_nt: TGTGCCATCAGTGTTGGGGAGGCCATAGAGACCCAGTACTTC

v_call: TRBV28
d_call: NA
clone_size: NA
j_call: TRBJ2-7
cdr3_aa: CASTSDFTGEQYF
cdr3_nt: TGTGCCAGCACCTCAGATTTCACGGGGGAGCAGTACTTC

v_call: TRBV27
d_call: NA
clone_size: NA
j_call: TRBJ2-1
cdr3_aa: CASSLLSGIVNEQFF
cdr3_nt: TGTGCCAGCAGTTTATTGTCCGGGATAGTCAATGAGCAGTTCTTC

v_call: TRBV4-1
d_call: NA
clone_size: NA
j_call: TRBJ1-1
cdr3_aa: CASSQPRVNTEAFF
cdr3_nt: TGCGCCAGCAGCCAGCCCAGGGTTAACACTGAAGCTTTCTTT

v_call: TRBV29-1
d_call: NA
clone_size: NA
j_call: TRBJ2-7
cdr3_aa: CSARDTRSGQYF
cdr3_nt: TGCAGCGCACGAGACACTAGGTCCGGGCAGTACTTC

v_call: TRBV5-1
d_call: NA
clone_size: NA
j_call: TRBJ1-4
cdr3_aa: CASSLETGTNEKLFF
cdr3_nt: TGCGCCAGCAGCTTGGAAACAGGGACTAATGAAAAACTGTTTTTT

v_call: TRBV2
d_call: TRBD1
clone_size: NA
j_call: TRBJ2-7
cdr3_aa: CASSFDRGSHEQYF
cdr3_nt: TGTGCCAGCAGTTTTGACAGGGGAAGCCACGAGCAGTACTTC

v_call: TRBV5-1
d_call: TRBD2
clone_size: NA
j_call: TRBJ2-5
cdr3_aa: CASSLAATSPETQYF
cdr3_nt: TGCGCCAGCAGCTTGGCCGCGACTAGCCCAGAGACCCAGTACTTC

v_call: TRBV18
d_call: NA
clone_size: NA
j_call: TRBJ2-1
cdr3_aa: CASSALRDYNEQFF
cdr3_nt: TGTGCCAGCTCAGCCCTCCGGGACTACAATGAGCAGTTCTTC

v_call: TRBV7-9
d_call: NA
clone_size: NA
j_call: TRBJ1-2
cdr3_aa: CASSSFRGHLRNYGYTF
cdr3_nt: TGTGCCAGCAGCTCCTTTCGAGGACACCTCAGGAACTATGGCTACACCTTC

v_call: TRBV5-8
d_call: NA
clone_size: NA
j_call: TRBJ2-7
cdr3_aa: CASSLVQQRPPYEQYF
cdr3_nt: TGTGCCAGCAGCTTGGTCCAGCAGCGGCCGCCCTACGAGCAGTACTTC

v_call: TRBV29-1
d_call: TRBD2
clone_size: once
j_call: TRBJ2-1
cdr3_aa: CSGDGTSGSGEQFF
cdr3_nt: TGCAGCGGCGACGGGACTAGCGGGAGTGGTGAGCAGTTCTTC

v_call: TRBV10-3
d_call: TRBD2
clone_size: NA
j_call: TRBJ2-1
cdr3_aa: CAISESLSGSAQSEQFF
cdr3_nt: TGTGCCATCAGTGAGTCTCTAAGCGGGAGCGCCCAGAGTGAGCAGTTCTTC

v_call: TRBV19
d_call: NA
clone_size: NA
j_call: TRBJ1-5
cdr3_aa: CASSIVGWRGNQPQHF
cdr3_nt: TGTGCCAGTAGTATAGTCGGGTGGCGGGGCAATCAGCCCCAGCATTTT

v_call: TRBV3-1/TRBV3-2
d_call: TRBD1
clone_size: NA
j_call: TRBJ1-4
cdr3_aa: CASSRRDRVANEKLFF
cdr3_nt: TGTGCCAGCAGCCGCCGGGACAGGGTTGCTAATGAAAAACTGTTTTTT

v_call: TRBV5-8
d_call: TRBD2
clone_size: NA
j_call: TRBJ2-1
cdr3_aa: CASSFTSGSSYNEQFF
cdr3_nt: TGTGCCAGCAGCTTTACTAGCGGGAGCTCCTACAATGAGCAGTTCTTC

v_call: TRBV5-1
d_call: NA
clone_size: NA
j_call: TRBJ1-4
cdr3_aa: CASSFGQGNEKLFF
cdr3_nt: TGCGCCAGCAGCTTCGGTCAGGGTAATGAAAAACTGTTTTTT

v_call: TRBV7-3
d_call: NA
clone_size: NA
j_call: TRBJ2-7
cdr3_aa: CASSLTRPTVVDEQYF
cdr3_nt: TGTGCCAGCAGCTTAACGAGGCCCACCGTGGTTGACGAGCAGTACTTC

v_call: TRBV5-1
d_call: TRBD1
clone_size: NA
j_call: TRBJ2-6
cdr3_aa: CASSLTGAPLSGANVLTF
cdr3_nt: TGCGCCAGCAGCTTGACAGGGGCCCCGCTTTCTGGGGCCAACGTCCTGACTTTC

v_call: TRBV29-1
d_call: NA
clone_size: NA
j_call: TRBJ1-4
cdr3_aa: CSVLEVATNEKLFF
cdr3_nt: TGCAGCGTTCTTGAGGTTGCAACTAATGAAAAACTGTTTTTT

v_call: TRBV11-2
d_call: TRBD2
clone_size: NA
j_call: TRBJ2-2
cdr3_aa: CASRVPGLAPTGELFF
cdr3_nt: TGTGCCAGCAGAGTTCCGGGACTAGCTCCCACCGGGGAGCTGTTTTTT

v_call: TRBV6-5
d_call: TRBD2
clone_size: NA
j_call: TRBJ2-2
cdr3_aa: CASGAGRGTGELFF
cdr3_nt: TGTGCCAGCGGAGCTGGGAGGGGCACCGGGGAGCTGTTTTTT

v_call: TRBV18
d_call: NA
clone_size: NA
j_call: TRBJ1-2
cdr3_aa: CASSTTGMYGYTF
cdr3_nt: TGTGCCAGCTCCACTACAGGGATGTATGGCTACACCTTC

v_call: TRBV4-1
d_call: NA
clone_size: NA
j_call: TRBJ1-5
cdr3_aa: CASSQDPSNQPQHF
cdr3_nt: TGCGCCAGCAGCCAAGACCCAAGCAATCAGCCCCAGCATTTT

v_call: TRBV25-1
d_call: TRBD1
clone_size: NA
j_call: TRBJ1-2
cdr3_aa: CASSESGTGEYGYTF
cdr3_nt: TGTGCCAGCAGTGAATCCGGGACAGGGGAGTATGGCTACACCTTC

v_call: TRBV5-1
d_call: NA
clone_size: NA
j_call: TRBJ2-5
cdr3_aa: CASSESLKTQYF
cdr3_nt: TGCGCCAGCAGCGAGAGTCTGAAGACCCAGTACTTC

v_call: TRBV30
d_call: TRBD2
clone_size: NA
j_call: TRBJ2-1
cdr3_aa: CAWSGGLAGGNEQFF
cdr3_nt: TGTGCCTGGAGTGGGGGACTAGCGGGAGGAAATGAGCAGTTCTTC

v_call: TRBV4-3
d_call: NA
clone_size: NA
j_call: TRBJ2-3
cdr3_aa: CASSQDRLPGDTQYF
cdr3_nt: TGCGCCAGCAGCCAAGATCGGCTCCCAGGCGATACGCAGTATTTT